A selection of T cell receptor beta chains follows, all from one sample in a study of blood T cell repertoires in COVID-19. Clones were sequenced by immunoSEQ multiplex PCR, and TCRdb holds only the in-frame ones, with some missing. This table holds about 120,000 clones, about 79% found once. Sequencing input: peripheral blood. These TCRs come from a man between 65 and 85 years old with acute or convalescent COVID-19. Both conserved end residues are part of each CDR3. D genes are given only for firm matches. For some rows the clone size is stated as once, few or many, or as a class when expanded; others skip it.

>TRBJ2-2|TRBV7-2|TRBD1|.
TGTGCCAACAAAGTGGGGACAGTCACCGGGGAGCTGTTTTTT
CANKVGTVTGELFF
>TRBJ1-6|TRBV3-1/TRBV3-2|.|.
TGTGCCAGCAGCCTCCCTGAGGTCTATAATTCACCCCTCCACTTT
CASSLPEVYNSPLHF
>TRBJ2-1|TRBV6-1|TRBD2|.
TGTGCCAGCAGTGAAGTGCCACCGGGACTAGCGGGGCCACGGGGGGAGCAGTTCTTC
CASSEVPPGLAGPRGEQFF
>TRBJ1-6|TRBV5-3|.|few
TGTGCCAGAAGCCCCGCAGGGGATTCACCCCTCCACTTT
CARSPAGDSPLHF
>TRBJ2-7|TRBV11-2|TRBD2|.
TGTGCCAGCAGTAGCGGGGGGGCCTACGAGCAGTACTTC
CASSSGGAYEQYF
>TRBJ1-1|TRBV2|.|.
TGTGCCAGCAGTTTTAATACAGATACTGAAGCTTTCTTT
CASSFNTDTEAFF
>TRBJ2-5|TRBV6-5|TRBD2|once
TGTGCCAGCACGGGGACTAGCGGGGGTCAAGAGACCCAGTACTTC
CASTGTSGGQETQYF
>TRBJ1-1|TRBV6-5|.|.
TGTGCCAGCAGCCCCCTACTGGGAGACACTGAAGCTTTCTTT
CASSPLLGDTEAFF
>TRBJ1-5|TRBV3-1/TRBV3-2|.|few
TGTGCCAGCAGCCCAGCTGGGGGGAATCAGCCCCAGCATTTT
CASSPAGGNQPQHF
>TRBJ1-2|TRBV5-1|.|.
TGCGCCAGCAGCCAGACCCCTGGGAGGTATGGCTACACCTTC
CASSQTPGRYGYTF
>TRBJ2-3|TRBV6-6|TRBD2|few
TGTGCCAGCAGTCCCCCGACTAGCGGGGGAGACACGGATACGCAGTATTTT
CASSPPTSGGDTDTQYF
>TRBJ1-4|TRBV24-1|TRBD1|.
TGTGCCACCAGTGATGGCAGACAGGGAGAAGAGAGAGAAAAACTGTTTTTT
CATSDGRQGEEREKLFF
>TRBJ1-5|TRBV12-3/TRBV12-4|.|.
TGTGCCGGCGGGGTGGGGCAGCCCCAGCATTTT
CAGGVGQPQHF
>TRBJ1-1|TRBV19|.|.
TGTGCCAGTACCCAGGGGTGGCCGAACACTGAAGCTTTCTTT
CASTQGWPNTEAFF
>TRBJ1-1|TRBV25-1|.|.
TGTGCCAGCAGTGGCCCCGGGAGGAACACTGAAGCTTTCTTT
CASSGPGRNTEAFF
>TRBJ1-2|TRBV29-1|.|few
TGCAGCGTTGTTGGCAGGGCCGAATATGGCTACACCTTC
CSVVGRAEYGYTF
>TRBJ1-1|TRBV19|.|few
TGTGCCAGTAGTATTCCTTCCAGGGTAAACACTGAAGCTTTCTTT
CASSIPSRVNTEAFF
>TRBJ2-2|TRBV6-5|TRBD1|few
TGTGCCAGCAGCAGAGGGACAGCGAACACCGGGGAGCTGTTTTTT
CASSRGTANTGELFF
>TRBJ2-1|TRBV27|TRBD1|once
TGTGCCAGCAGCTCTAAAAGGAACAGGGGTCGGGATGAGCAGTTCTTC
CASSSKRNRGRDEQFF
>TRBJ2-7|TRBV6-5|.|.
TGTGCCAGCAGTCTCCTCAGCTCCTACGAGCAGTACTTC
CASSLLSSYEQYF
>TRBJ2-7|TRBV18|TRBD2|many
TGTGCCAGCTCGAAAGGACTAGCGGGGGCCGGGACCTACGAGCAGTACTTC
CASSKGLAGAGTYEQYF
>TRBJ2-3|TRBV7-2|.|.
TGTGCCAGCAGTGTCATGAGGGCCTCAGATACGCAGTATTTT
CASSVMRASDTQYF
>TRBJ2-5|TRBV19|.|.
TGTGCCAGTAGTATCGCCAGGGTGGAGACCCAGTACTTC
CASSIARVETQYF
>TRBJ1-2|TRBV10-3|.|.
TGTGCCTCCGGTCCGGGAAACTATGGCTACACCTTC
CASGPGNYGYTF
>TRBJ1-3|TRBV6-5|TRBD1|.
TGTGCCAGCAGGACAGGGGTTGGTGGAAACACCATATATTTT
CASRTGVGGNTIYF
>TRBJ2-7|TRBV13|.|.
TGTGCCAGCAGCTTAGAAGGCAGGGGAGACGAGCAGTACTTC
CASSLEGRGDEQYF
>TRBJ2-1|TRBV19|TRBD1|.
TGTGCCAGTAGTAGGACAGGGTACAATGAGCAGTTCTTC
CASSRTGYNEQFF
>TRBJ2-3|TRBV6-4|.|.
TGTGCCAGCAGTGATGGGGCAGGCAGCACAGATACGCAGTATTTT
CASSDGAGSTDTQYF
>TRBJ1-4|TRBV30|.|.
TGTGCCTGGATGGAGACTGGGTCGGAACTGTTTTTT
CAWMETGSELFF
>TRBJ1-2|TRBV25-1|.|.
TGTGCCAGCAGTTTTCCGGGGAATGGGTACTATGGCTACACCTTC
CASSFPGNGYYGYTF
>TRBJ2-6|TRBV6-6|.|once
TGTGCCAGCAGTCACCCTCAGTTCTCCGGGGCCAACGTCCTGACTTTC
CASSHPQFSGANVLTF
>TRBJ2-5|TRBV11-3|TRBD2|.
TGTGCCAGCAGCCCCCGAGGGTCTAGCGGGGCGGGGACCCAGTACTTC
CASSPRGSSGAGTQYF
>TRBJ2-7|TRBV2|.|.
TGTGCCAGCAAGGTCAGGTCCGACTCCTACGAGCAGTACTTC
CASKVRSDSYEQYF
>TRBJ2-3|TRBV11-2|TRBD2|.
TGTGCCAGCAGCTTAGATGCGGGGGGCGGTCGGTGGGATACGCAGTATTTT
CASSLDAGGGRWDTQYF
>TRBJ1-1|TRBV30|.|.
TGTGCCTGGAGTTTCAGTATGAACACTGAAGCTTTCTTT
CAWSFSMNTEAFF
>TRBJ2-6|TRBV5-1|TRBD1|once
TGCGCCAGCAGCTCGGACAGGGGGCAGGCTGGGGCCAACGTCCTGACTTTC
CASSSDRGQAGANVLTF
>TRBJ1-1|TRBV11-2|TRBD1|.
TGTGCCAGCAGTCTAGGGGGCAGGACTGAAGCTTTCTTT
CASSLGGRTEAFF
>TRBJ1-4|TRBV7-3|.|.
TGTGCCAGCAGCCCGGGTAACACGGCGGGGGAAAAACTGTTTTTT
CASSPGNTAGEKLFF
>TRBJ2-6|TRBV2|TRBD1|many
TGTGCCAGCTGGGGAGACAGGGGGCTAACTGGGGCCAACGTCCTGACTTTC
CASWGDRGLTGANVLTF
>TRBJ2-3|TRBV12-5|.|few
TGTGCTAGTGGTTTGGTATTGGACAGATCCCAGTCTAGCACAGATACGCAGTATTTT
CASGLVLDRSQSSTDTQYF
>TRBJ2-1|TRBV7-3|TRBD2|few
TGTGCCAGCAGCTTAATCCTAGCGGGCAGTGAGCAGTTCTTC
CASSLILAGSEQFF
>TRBJ1-6|TRBV5-4|TRBD1|.
TGTGCCAGCAGCGGGGACAGGGTCAATTCACCCCTCCACTTT
CASSGDRVNSPLHF